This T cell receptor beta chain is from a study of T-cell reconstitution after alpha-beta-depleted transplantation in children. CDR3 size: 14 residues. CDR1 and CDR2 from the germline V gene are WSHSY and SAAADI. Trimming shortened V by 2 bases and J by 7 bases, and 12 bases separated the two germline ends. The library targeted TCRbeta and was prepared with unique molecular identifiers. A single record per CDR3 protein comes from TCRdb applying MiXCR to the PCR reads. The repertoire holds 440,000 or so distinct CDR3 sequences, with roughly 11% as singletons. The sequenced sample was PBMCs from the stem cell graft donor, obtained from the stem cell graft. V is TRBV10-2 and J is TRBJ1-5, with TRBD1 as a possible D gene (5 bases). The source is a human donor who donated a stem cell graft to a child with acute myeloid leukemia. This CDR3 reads CASSETQGLQPQHF. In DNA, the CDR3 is TGCGCCAGCAGTGAGACTCAGGGTTTACAGCCCCAGCATTTT.